This record concerns one TCR beta chain sequence. As originally analysed: Estimation of nucleated cell counts relied on the amplification of reference gene primers. Generated by immunoSEQ multiplex PCR, the TCRdb table keeps only in-frame clones and is missing some. The V and J calls and clone size were taken over from that table, and D and trimming were inferred from the DNA. This sample has 150,000 to 190,000 clones, with approximately 85% found just once. These data come from a study of blood T cell repertoires in COVID-19. On the study more broadly: From the United States, Italy and Spain came samples of acute and convalescent COVID-19. T cells, B-cell-depleted T cells, or PBMCs provided the cDNA or gDNA that served as material.

A Seattle source enrolled patients during active infection and followed them longitudinally. The CDR3 consists of 16 residues. V lost 1 base and J lost 8, with 20 bases in between. Germline CDR1 MNHEY, CDR2 SMNVEV (reference sequence). The chain has TRBV27 and TRBJ1-1; D gene ambiguous. This clonotype originated in a woman in her sixties with COVID-19, enrolled during active disease. The specimen was peripheral blood. The chain's CDR3 is CASSLFSLDRGREAFF. The CDR3 region has the DNA TGTGCCAGCAGTTTATTCAGCCTCGATAGAGGTCGCGAAGCTTTCTTT.